Each of the 27 T cell receptor beta chains below was sequenced from the same sample in a study of tumor-infiltrating lymphocytes in primary liver carcinoma. Priming with a constant-region primer yielded TCR beta cDNA from 450 to 550 ng total RNA. Three nested multiplex PCR rounds, a slightly modified ARM-PCR method, built the TCR beta libraries. In the first two PCR rounds, TRBV1-TRBV30 forward primers were paired with a C-beta reverse primer, and each round lasted 10 cycles. TCRdb re-analysed the multiplex PCR reads in MiXCR, keeping a single row per CDR3 protein. The sample has tens of thousands of distinct CDR3 sequences; 70% to 85% are singletons. The tissue used was unsorted bulk material of about 19-30 mg. RNA and DNA were co-extracted from it with the AllPrep DNA/RNA mini kit. Source material: liver tumor tissue from sampling region 2. Subset described: tumor region T2, inferior pole. The receptors shown here come from a man aged 40-55 years with primary liver carcinoma and hepatitis B virus infection.

A note on this clonotype: Since the CDR3 does not end with the conserved phenylalanine or tryptophan, this likely comes from a read error. The V gene is TRBV4-2, the J gene TRBJ2-3, with TRBD2 matching 8 bases. Losses at the gene ends were 4 bases for V and 3 bases for J; bases not matched to a gene: 15. The CDR3 runs to 18 residues. Germline V lookup: CDR1 LGHNA, CDR2 YNFKEQ. The CDR3 region is CASSRVEGDSGVTDTQYS. DNA of the CDR3: TGTGCCAGCAGCCGAGTTGAGGGTGATAGCGGGGTGACAGATACGCAGTATTCT.

Details on this clonotype: A much larger clone is a single base away; this may be a read error. CDR3 bases: TGCGCCAGCAGTTTTGACAAAAACTATGGCTACATCTTC. Residues: CASSFDKNYGYIF. The chain recombines TRBV5-1 with TRBJ1-2; D not resolved. The length of the CDR3 is 13 residues. Germline CDR1 reads SGHRS; CDR2 reads YFSETQ.

On this clonotype: This is likely a read error, given that the CDR3 carries no conserved phenylalanine or tryptophan at its end. V gene TRBV4-2 combines with J gene TRBJ2-3; 10 bases line up with TRBD2. The CDR3 totals 18 residues. The junction had 13 bases not matched to a gene; V was cut back by 3 bases and J by 4 bases. Germline CDR1 reads LGHNA; CDR2 reads YNFKEQ. CDR3 DNA sequence: TGTGCCAGCAGCCATGTGGCGCTTCTAGCGGGAGCGGCAGATACGCAGTATGTT. Translation gives CASSHVALLAGAADTQYV.

Comments on this clonotype: Just one base apart from a much larger clone, this may be a read error. J is TRBJ1-2 and V is TRBV6-5; weak D call: TRBD1 (6 bases). The CDR3 loop spans 15 amino acids. Germline V CDR1 and CDR2: MNHEY, SVGAGI. Here the CDR3 reads CASSPQGTANYGYAF. The CDR3 DNA is TGTGCCAGCAGCCCACAGGGAACCGCTAACTATGGCTACGCCTTC.

This chain connects TRBV5-4 to TRBJ2-3; 8 bases fit TRBD2. CDR1 SGHNT and CDR2 YYREEE come from the germline V gene (reference sequence). The CDR3 runs 17 residues. Unmatched junction bases numbered 21, after V lost 7 bases and J lost 8 bases. The CDR3, as DNA: TGTGCCAGCGGCCCCGAGATTGTCATAGCGGGATCAGGTACGCAGTATTTT. Translating it yields CASGPEIVIAGSGTQYF. Supplemented by reference TRBV5-4 and TRBJ2-3, the full variable domain reads ETGVTQSPTHLIKTRGQQVTLRCSSQSGHNTVSWYQQALGQGPQFIFQYYREEENGRGNFPPRFSGLQFPNYSSELNVNALELDDSALYLCASGPEIVIAGSGTQYFGPGTRLTVL.

This clonotype appeared a few times. V gene TRBV14 combines with J gene TRBJ2-6; D is uncertain. V shed 1 base and J shed 2 bases, with 6 bases lying between them. The CDR3 is made up of 15 amino acids. Germline values: CDR1 SGHDN, CDR2 FVKESK. Here the CDR3 reads CASSQGATGANVLTF. Here the CDR3 DNA reads TGTGCCAGCAGCCAAGGCGCAACTGGGGCCAACGTCCTGACTTTC. Together with reference TRBV14 and TRBJ2-6, the CDR3 gives the full variable domain: EAGVTQFPSHSVIEKGQTVTLRCDPISGHDNLYWYRRVMGKEIKFLLHFVKESKQDESGMPNNRFLAERTGGTYSTLKVQPAELEDSGVYFCASSQGATGANVLTFGAGSRLTVL.

This chain uses TRBV11-2 with TRBJ2-5; 11 bases line up with TRBD2. The germline V gene encodes CDR1 SGHAT and CDR2 FQNNGV. V lost 3 bases and J lost 3; bases outside the gene matches: 9. The CDR3 consists of 17 residues. The CDR3 protein is CASSFGGASGGKETQYF. In DNA, the CDR3 is TGTGCCAGCAGCTTCGGAGGGGCTAGCGGGGGGAAAGAGACCCAGTACTTC.

With respect to this clonotype: The junction departs from germline at one end; a sequencing error may be responsible. V is TRBV25-1 and J is TRBJ1-1; D gene unclear. Germline V gene sequence: CDR1 MGHDK, CDR2 SYGVNS. This CDR3 is 14 amino acids long. The CDR3 bases are TGTGCCATCAGTGCCTCAGGTGAAGGGACTGAAGCTTTCTTT. Translated, it gives CAISASGEGTEAFF. The whole variable domain, filled in from reference TRBV25-1 and TRBJ1-1, reads EADIYQTPRYLVIGTGKKITLECSQTMGHDKMYWYQQDPGMELHLIHYSYGVNSTEKGDLSSESTVSRIRTEHFPLTLESARPSHTSQYLCAISASGEGTEAFFGQGTRLTVV.

Points on this clonotype: The junction shows a germline mismatch at one end, possibly a read error. The rearrangement uses TRBV6-2 or TRBV6-3 and TRBJ1-1; D remains unclear. There are 14 residues in the CDR3. Germline CDR1 is MNHEY and CDR2 is SVGEGT. The CDR3 nucleotides are TGTGCCAGAAGCTACCCAGAGCTGAACACTGAGGCTTTCTTT. Amino acids: CARSYPELNTEAFF.

Details on this clonotype: This may stem from a read error, because a much larger clone lies one nucleotide away. The chain has TRBV5-1 and TRBJ2-2; D remains ambiguous. Trimming stripped 3 bases from V and 2 bases from J, with 11 bases between. This CDR3 contains 15 residues. In germline, CDR1 is SGHRS, CDR2 YFSETQ. As DNA, the CDR3 is TGCGCCAGCAGCTCGCCTATGCGAAACACCGGGGAGCTGTTTTTT. Protein product: CASSSPMRNTGELFF.

About this clonotype: The junction departs from the called germline gene at one end, perhaps through a read error. The V and J genes are TRBV7-9 and TRBJ2-6, with TRBD1 as a possible D gene (5 bases). The germline V gene has CDR1 SEHNR and CDR2 FQNEAQ (reference sequence). This CDR3 is built from 15 residues. The CDR3 protein is CVSSLVHSGANALTF. CDR3 DNA: TGTGTCAGCAGCTTAGTCCACTCTGGGGCCAACGCCCTGACTTTC.

Details on this clonotype: A read error may produce the germline difference seen at one junction end. This rearrangement joins TRBV7-9 to TRBJ2-2, with 7 bases fitting TRBD1. Germline V gives CDR1 SEHNR, CDR2 FQNEAQ (reference sequence). The CDR3 totals 14 residues. The CDR3: CASSLEGADRELFF. The CDR3, as DNA: TGTGCCAGCAGCTTAGAGGGGGCCGACAGGGAGCTTTTTTTT.

In its sample, this clonotype was seen once. V and J are TRBV11-2 and TRBJ2-5, with 8 bases matching TRBD1. Germline assignment: CDR1 SGHAT and CDR2 FQNNGV. Trimming removed 2 bases from V and 14 bases from J; junction bases left unmatched: 19. The CDR3 extends over 16 amino acids. The CDR3 reads CASSLTPGGSGETEYF. The DNA of the CDR3 is TGTGCCAGCAGCTTAACACCAGGGGGCTCGGGGGAGACCGAATACTTC.

A word on this clonotype: A much larger clone is a single base away; this may be a read error. The chain carries TRBV5-1 and TRBJ2-7; tentatively, D is TRBD2 (5 bases). This CDR3 contains 16 residues. Germline CDR1 is SGHRS and CDR2 is YFSETQ. As DNA, the CDR3 is TGCACCAGCAGCTGGGCGGCTAGCAAGAGCTCCTACGAGCAGTACTTC. Translation gives CTSSWAASKSSYEQYF.

This clonotype was detected ten times or more. The chain joins TRBV11-2 to TRBJ2-7; TRBD2 matches at 7 bases. This CDR3 is 15 amino acids long. J lost 5 bases, V lost 2 bases, and 9 bases had no gene match. The V gene's germline CDR1 is SGHAT and CDR2 FQNNGV. CDR3 sequence reads: CASSLTFTGGDEQYF. The CDR3 coding sequence is TGTGCCAGCAGCTTAACTTTCACGGGAGGAGACGAGCAGTACTTC.

In regard to this clonotype: The CDR3 carries no conserved terminal phenylalanine or tryptophan, so it likely arises from a read error. The chain is built from TRBV30 and TRBJ1-1, with D uncertain. The CDR3 is 12 amino acids. In germline, CDR1 is GTSNPN, CDR2 SVGIG (reference sequence). V was cut by 4 bases and J by 2 bases, with 8 bases left in between. This CDR3 is CAWKGGNTEAFL. Here the CDR3 DNA reads TGTGCCTGGAAGGGCGGTAACACTGAAGCTTTCTTA.

In regard to this clonotype: A junction boundary mismatches the germline segment, possibly from a read error. The gene calls are TRBV4-2 and TRBJ2-2; possibly TRBD2 for D (5 bases). This CDR3 is built from 14 residues. The V gene's germline CDR1 is LGHNA and CDR2 YNFKEQ. CDR3 sequence (DNA): TGTGCCAGCTGCCAAGCTCTGACCGCCGGGGAGCTCTTTTTT. Translation gives CASCQALTAGELFF.

This chain links TRBV4-1 with TRBJ2-3, with a possible D match to TRBD1 (6 bases). The assigned J gene may be wrong: the sequence end matches TRBJ1-5 better. The CDR3 has 14 residues. Germline CDR1 and CDR2: MGHRA and YSYEKL. CDR3 sequence reads: CASSQVQGPNTQHF. Here the CDR3 DNA reads TGCGCCAGCAGCCAAGTACAGGGACCAAATACGCAGCATTTT.

In regard to this clonotype: An end of the junction differs from the germline gene, which may be a read error. The J gene is TRBJ2-3, the V gene TRBV4-1; no reliable D call. CDR1 and CDR2 from the germline V gene are MGHRA and YSYEKL. The CDR3 consists of 15 residues. The CDR3 loop is CASGQGWVAADTQYF. The CDR3 bases are TGCGCCAGCGGCCAAGGGTGGGTCGCCGCAGATACGCAGTATTTT.

With regard to this clonotype: Likely a read error: the CDR3 ends without its conserved phenylalanine or tryptophan. The gene calls are TRBV11-3 and TRBJ2-2, with D possibly being TRBD1 (6 bases). CDR3 length: 15 residues. Germline assignment: CDR1 SGHNT and CDR2 YENEEA. The CDR3 nucleotides read TGTGTCAGCAGTTCGTCCCCCAGGGGCGACGCGGAGCTGTTTTAT. Amino acid sequence: CVSSSSPRGDAELFY.

This clonotype was seen a few times. The chain couples TRBV7-2 to TRBJ1-2; 12 bases fit TRBD1. Trimming removed 1 base from V and 4 bases from J; junction bases left unmatched: 13. Germline V lookup: CDR1 SGHTA, CDR2 FQGNSA. CDR3 length: 19 residues. The CDR3 spells CASSLGLRDRGPFVYGYTF. Written as DNA, the CDR3 is TGTGCCAGCAGCTTAGGTTTACGGGACAGGGGGCCCTTCGTCTATGGCTACACCTTC.

This clonotype was observed a single time. A much larger clonotype is one base distant, so this may be a read error. The V and J genes are TRBV11-3 and TRBJ2-1; TRBD2 aligns across 9 bases. The germline V gene has CDR1 SGHNT and CDR2 YENEEA. The CDR3 spans 19 residues. This CDR3 is CASSLDQREAFSSYDEQFF. The CDR3 DNA reads as TGTGCCAGCAGCTTAGATCAGCGGGAGGCGTTCAGCTCCTACGATGAGCAGTTCTTC.

On this clonotype itself: The conserved final phenylalanine or tryptophan is absent from the CDR3, which likely points to a read error. This chain joins TRBV11-3 and TRBJ2-1; D is undetermined. The germline V gene has CDR1 SGHNT and CDR2 YENEEA. This CDR3 region has 14 residues. Here the CDR3 reads CASSLGVSNNVQFI. DNA of the CDR3: TGTGCCAGCAGCTTAGGCGTCTCGAACAATGTGCAGTTCATC.

The genes are TRBV6-6 and TRBJ1-5, with D possibly matching TRBD1 (5 bases). Germline lookup yields CDR1 MNHNY and CDR2 SVGAGI (reference sequence). CDR3 size: 16 residues. The V end was cut by 6 bases, the J end by 10 bases, with 25 bases between. As DNA, the CDR3 is TGTGCCAGCAGCCCAACGGGACCCCGGCAAGGACATCCCCAGCATTTT. It is translated as CASSPTGPRQGHPQHF.

With regard to this clonotype: A junction end diverges from the germline sequence, so it may reflect a read error. This sequence joins TRBV6-2 or TRBV6-3 and TRBJ2-7, with 10 bases that match TRBD2. CDR1 and CDR2 from the germline V gene are MNHEY and SVGEGT. The CDR3 contains 15 residues. CDR3 DNA sequence: TGTGCCAGCAGCCGGCAGACTAGCGGGCACTACGAGCAGTATTTC. The encoded protein is CASSRQTSGHYEQYF.

As DNA, the CDR3 is TGTGCCAGCACCCAGAGAGGTTCCTACGAGCAGTACTTC. Protein product: CASTQRGSYEQYF. V and J are TRBV6-1 and TRBJ2-7; no clear D. The V gene's germline CDR1 is MNHNS and CDR2 SASEGT. The CDR3 is made up of 13 amino acids. V was pared by 7 bases and J by 1 base, with 11 bases between.

CDR3 nucleotides: TGTGCCAGCAGTGAAAGGCGGGGACTTCACACAGATACGCAGTATTTT. It specifies CASSERRGLHTDTQYF. The chain has TRBV6-1 and TRBJ2-3; D perhaps matches TRBD2 (6 bases). Germline loops: CDR1 MNHNS, CDR2 SASEGT. The length of the CDR3 is 16 residues. The V and J ends lost 2 bases and 2 bases respectively, with 14 bases between them.